The 28 T cell receptor beta chains below all came from one sample that was sequenced in a study of T-cell memory formation after mild COVID-19. TCRdb independently ran MiXCR on the 5' RACE reads; one entry per CDR3 protein. Here the sample spans around 400,000 distinct CDR3 sequences, roughly 24% being singletons. Sequenced input: PBMCs or a T cell subset sorted from them (not recorded which). These receptors all stem from an adult woman who had mild COVID-19 (a few samples of this study predate the infection). Cell type and time point are not known.

This chain connects TRBV12-3 or TRBV12-4 to TRBJ2-3, with no clear D. V lost 4 bases and J 4 bases, leaving 9 bases between the germline ends. The CDR3 runs to 13 residues. The CDR3 DNA is TGTGCCAGCAGTTCCTCCGTAGCAGATACGCAGTATTTT. This encodes CASSSSVADTQYF.

The chain has TRBV20-1 and TRBJ2-1; TRBD1 aligns across 7 bases. Germline CDR1 is DFQATT and CDR2 is SNEGSKA (reference sequence). The CDR3 length is 13 residues. V dropped 3 bases and J dropped 6; count of bases not matched to a gene: 5. CDR3 in DNA: TGCAGTGCTAGGGGGGACAGTGTCAATGAGCAGTTCTTC. Its protein product is CSARGDSVNEQFF.

The chain couples TRBV6-1 to TRBJ1-3, with D unclear. Looked up from germline, CDR1 is MNHNS and CDR2 is SASEGT. The CDR3 runs to 14 residues. Trimming shortened V by 4 bases and J by 2 bases, and 9 bases separated the two germline ends. CDR3 bases: TGTGCCAGCAGTGTTGGAGGGACTGGAAACACCATATATTTT. Residues: CASSVGGTGNTIYF.

This rearrangement joins TRBV20-1 to TRBJ2-7; TRBD2 agrees at 10 bases. Germline CDR1 and CDR2: DFQATT and SNEGSKA (reference sequence). This CDR3 region has 16 residues. J lost 6 bases, V lost 4 bases, and 15 bases had no gene match. In DNA form, the CDR3 reads TGCAGTGCTACGCCTTCGAGCGGGAGGGCCATTGGCGAGCAGTACTTC. Residues: CSATPSSGRAIGEQYF.

This clonotype was seen a few times. The V call is TRBV7-3, the J call TRBJ2-7; D gene uncertain. Trimming pared 4 bases from V and 3 bases from J, leaving 13 bases between. CDR1 SGHTA and CDR2 FQGTGA come from the germline V gene. The length of the CDR3 is 14 residues. CDR3 protein: CASSSPGPHYEQYF. CDR3 coding DNA: TGTGCCAGCAGCTCCCCGGGCCCTCACTACGAGCAGTACTTC.

The rearrangement uses TRBV5-1 and TRBJ1-2; D unresolved. Germline V gives CDR1 SGHRS, CDR2 YFSETQ. The ends were cut back, 4 bases at V and 8 bases at J, with 18 bases in the middle. The CDR3 runs to 14 residues. This CDR3 reads CASSPGRALGGYTF. In DNA, the CDR3 is TGCGCCAGCAGCCCCGGACGGGCACTTGGAGGCTACACCTTC.

The chain couples TRBV12-3 or TRBV12-4 to TRBJ2-1; D remains ambiguous. The CDR3 consists of 14 residues. Between the trimmed V and J ends, which lost 6 bases and 7 bases, there was a span of 16 bases. The CDR3 sequence: CASRLEAGYNEQFF. In nucleotides, the CDR3 is TGTGCCAGCAGGCTAGAAGCCGGGTATAATGAGCAGTTCTTC.

The CDR3, as DNA: TGTGCCAGCACCAGACGAGAGGGCTACGAGCAGTACTTC. Translation: CASTRREGYEQYF. This rearrangement joins TRBV4-2 to TRBJ2-7; possibly TRBD2 for D (5 bases). This CDR3 comprises 13 residues. Germline V CDR1 and CDR2: LGHNA, YNFKEQ. Trimming left V 7 bases short and J 3 bases short, with 13 bases between.

The chain is built from TRBV7-9 and TRBJ2-2; 7 nucleotides match TRBD1. This CDR3 contains 16 residues. The germline gives CDR1 SEHNR, CDR2 FQNEAQ (reference sequence). The J segment lost 2 bases and the V segment lost 4 bases, leaving 7 bases of the junction unmatched. The CDR3 DNA reads as TGTGCCAGCAGCTCCGCGACAGGGCCCAACACCGGGGAGCTGTTTTTT. It yields the protein CASSSATGPNTGELFF.

This clonotype has at least ten counts. The chain couples TRBV25-1 to TRBJ2-1, with D perhaps matching TRBD1 (6 bases). V dropped 4 bases and J dropped 7 bases, with 14 bases sitting between them. The CDR3 length is 14 residues. Germline V gene data show CDR1 as MGHDK and CDR2 as SYGVNS. CDR3 amino acids: CASSGVTGANEQFF. The DNA of the CDR3 is TGTGCCAGCAGTGGTGTGACAGGAGCTAATGAGCAGTTCTTC.

This chain joins TRBV7-2 and TRBJ2-6, with D perhaps TRBD1 (6 bases). The germline CDR1 and CDR2 sequences are SGHTA and FQGNSA. V was pared by 2 bases and J by 1 base, with 15 bases between. This CDR3 is built from 18 residues. The CDR3 DNA is TGTGCCAGCAGCTTAAGACAGGCGCTTCCTTCTGGGGCCAACGTCCTGACTTTC. This gives the protein CASSLRQALPSGANVLTF.

This clonotype was seen a handful of times. The rearrangement links TRBV12-3 or TRBV12-4 to TRBJ2-5, with D unclear. V was clipped by 2 bases and J by 3 bases, with 19 bases between them. The CDR3 totals 17 residues. Here the CDR3 reads CASSLSFSPPLEETQYF. Here the CDR3 DNA reads TGTGCCAGCAGTTTATCGTTTAGTCCTCCTCTTGAAGAGACCCAGTACTTC.

V and J are TRBV20-1 and TRBJ2-3; 13 bases are a match to TRBD2. This CDR3 contains 15 residues. Per the germline V gene, CDR1 is DFQATT and CDR2 is SNEGSKA (reference sequence). The V segment lost 4 bases and the J segment 3 bases; nucleotides outside the gene matches: 4. As DNA, the CDR3 is TGCAGTGCTACCGGGACTAGCGGGAATACAGATACGCAGTATTTT. It translates to CSATGTSGNTDTQYF.

This clonotype showed up just a few times. V and J are TRBV7-2 and TRBJ1-2; 10 bases line up with TRBD1. J lost 6 bases, V lost 5 bases, and 6 bases had no gene match. Germline CDR1 is SGHTA and CDR2 is FQGNSA. CDR3 size: 14 residues. Here the CDR3 DNA reads TGTGCCAGCAGCCCGTGGGGACAGGGGCATGGCTACACCTTC. It yields the protein CASSPWGQGHGYTF.

This chain connects TRBV5-8 to TRBJ1-2, with a possible D match to TRBD1 (5 bases). The V and J ends lost 1 base and 8 bases respectively, with 12 bases between them. Germline assignment: CDR1 SGHTS and CDR2 YDEGEE. This CDR3 is built from 13 residues. The CDR3 nucleotides are TGTGCCAGCAGCTTGTACGCAGGGCCAGGCTACACCTTC. It translates to CASSLYAGPGYTF.

This clonotype was detected a few times. The V and J genes are TRBV25-1 and TRBJ2-5; possibly TRBD1 for D (7 bases). V lost 7 bases to trimming and J lost 0 bases, with 15 bases between them. Germline CDR1 and CDR2: MGHDK and SYGVNS. The CDR3 is made up of 15 amino acids. CDR3 loop: CASTAGGQYQETQYF. CDR3 DNA: TGTGCCAGCACGGCCGGGGGACAGTACCAAGAGACCCAGTACTTC.

This clonotype was recorded a few times. This chain connects TRBV7-8 to TRBJ1-2; D unresolved. Germline V lookup: CDR1 SGHVS, CDR2 FQNEAQ. The CDR3 length is 15 residues. V lost 5 bases to trimming and J lost 2 bases, with 15 bases between them. The CDR3 loop reads CASSVLSGQNYGYTF. The DNA for the CDR3 is TGTGCCAGCAGCGTATTGTCCGGGCAGAACTATGGCTACACCTTC.

This clonotype turned up a few times. This chain joins TRBV4-2 and TRBJ2-7; D gene ambiguous. Trimming shortened V by 4 bases and J by 4 bases, and 11 bases separated the two germline ends. CDR3 length: 13 amino acids. Looked up from germline, CDR1 is LGHNA and CDR2 is YNFKEQ. The CDR3 sequence is CASSPELGYEQYF. CDR3 DNA sequence: TGTGCCAGCAGCCCCGAGTTGGGGTACGAGCAGTACTTC.

This chain joins TRBV4-1 and TRBJ1-2; D call uncertain. The V end lost 0 bases, the J end lost 1 base, and 9 bases lay between the germline ends. Germline V gives CDR1 MGHRA, CDR2 YSYEKL. The CDR3 consists of 15 residues. As DNA, the CDR3 is TGCGCCAGCAGCCAAGATTCGAGGTTTAACTATGGCTACACCTTC. This translates into CASSQDSRFNYGYTF.

The V gene is TRBV4-2, the J gene TRBJ2-7, with 8 bases identical to TRBD2. There are 15 residues in the CDR3. V was clipped by 3 bases and J by 4 bases; unmatched bases: 8. Germline loops: CDR1 LGHNA, CDR2 YNFKEQ. CDR3 bases: TGTGCCAGCAGCCATGGGACTAGTGGTAGTTACGAGCAGTACTTC. It specifies CASSHGTSGSYEQYF.

The chain joins TRBV30 to TRBJ1-1; 7 bases are a match to TRBD1. Germline loops: CDR1 GTSNPN, CDR2 SVGIG (reference sequence). The length of the CDR3 is 14 residues. V dropped 1 base and J dropped 5; count of bases not matched to a gene: 7. CDR3 nucleotide sequence: TGTGCCTGGAGTGGACAGGGCCCGGGGACTGAAGCTTTCTTT. This gives the protein CAWSGQGPGTEAFF.

The V call is TRBV7-9, the J call TRBJ2-1; 8 bases line up with TRBD2. Germline loops: CDR1 SEHNR, CDR2 FQNEAQ (reference sequence). V dropped 4 bases and J dropped 0; count of bases not matched to a gene: 5. CDR3 length equals 16 residues. The CDR3 region is CASSSYSGSSYNEQFF. The CDR3 DNA reads TGTGCCAGCAGCTCTTACAGCGGGAGCTCCTACAATGAGCAGTTCTTC.

In this sample, this clonotype turned up a few times. The chain recombines TRBV7-3 with TRBJ2-3; D gene uncertain. The CDR3 totals 15 residues. Germline CDR1 is SGHTA and CDR2 is FQGTGA. Trimming cost V 0 bases and J 0 bases, with 7 bases left between them. CDR3 bases: TGTGCCAGCAGCTTAACCACCGCGAGCACAGATACGCAGTATTTT. Translated: CASSLTTASTDTQYF.

The V gene is TRBV19, the J gene TRBJ2-1; TRBD2 matches at 11 bases. From germline, CDR1 is LNHDA and CDR2 SQIVND (reference sequence). This CDR3 comprises 17 residues. After removal of 1 base from V and 8 bases from J, the junction contained 10 bases not matched to a gene. Here the CDR3 DNA reads TGTGCCAGTAGTATAGTTCTAGCGGGAGGTCCGAGCGATGAGCAGTTCTTC. Protein: CASSIVLAGGPSDEQFF.

This clonotype was detected a few times. The chain has TRBV24-1 and TRBJ2-2; D is ambiguous. Per germline, CDR1 KGHDR and CDR2 SFDVKD. V was cut by 1 base and J by 6 bases, with 8 bases left in between. This CDR3 has 14 amino acids. CDR3 region: CATSDLSRPGELFF. CDR3 DNA: TGTGCCACCAGTGATTTAAGCAGACCCGGGGAGCTGTTTTTT.

This clonotype was detected only a few times. The genes are TRBV9 and TRBJ2-7; D is possibly TRBD2 (6 bases). The CDR3 totals 14 residues. The germline V and J ends were trimmed by 1 base and 4 bases, with 12 bases remaining between them. Looked up from germline, CDR1 is SGDLS and CDR2 is YYNGEE. CDR3: CASSVISGVYEQYF. CDR3 DNA: TGTGCCAGCAGCGTAATTTCGGGAGTATACGAGCAGTACTTC.

The genes are TRBV18 and TRBJ2-5; 7 bases are shared with TRBD1. The J segment lost 1 base and the V segment lost 4 bases, leaving 9 bases of the junction unmatched. This CDR3 contains 16 residues. CDR1 and CDR2 from the germline V gene are KGHSH and LQKENI. CDR3 region: CASSHTSGQFQETQYF. In DNA form, the CDR3 reads TGTGCCAGCTCACACACCTCGGGACAGTTCCAAGAGACCCAGTACTTC.

This clonotype was counted a few times. The rearrangement joins TRBV20-1 to TRBJ2-7; 9 bases fit TRBD1. The CDR3 extends over 13 amino acids. V shed 3 bases, J shed 5 bases, and the junction held 5 bases outside the gene matches. The germline V gene has CDR1 DFQATT and CDR2 SNEGSKA (reference sequence). This CDR3 is CSARGQGAHEQYF. In DNA form, the CDR3 reads TGCAGTGCTAGGGGACAGGGAGCCCACGAGCAGTACTTC.